This TCR beta chain was obtained from a study of shared clonotypes between healthy human individuals. The CDR3 covers 14 residues. V gave up 5 bases and J gave up 0 bases, with 11 bases separating them. Germline V CDR1 and CDR2: LNHDA, SQIVND (reference sequence). All donors qualified as healthy HIV-negative adults and had experienced no recent acute infections or vaccinations. TCRdb's table, derived via immunoSEQ multiplex PCR, lists solely in-frame clones and lacks some. The sample consists of fewer than 650,000 clones, around 80% of them appearing once. This clone occurred a few times. The sequence derives from a woman in her thirties or forties in good health. Some clones in this sample may be carry-over from other donors' samples. The specimen was PBMCs. This chain connects TRBV19 to TRBJ2-7, with D perhaps TRBD1 (6 bases). The CDR3 DNA follows: TGTGCCAGTAGTGGGACACCAACCTCCTACGAGCAGTACTTC. Residues: CASSGTPTSYEQYF.